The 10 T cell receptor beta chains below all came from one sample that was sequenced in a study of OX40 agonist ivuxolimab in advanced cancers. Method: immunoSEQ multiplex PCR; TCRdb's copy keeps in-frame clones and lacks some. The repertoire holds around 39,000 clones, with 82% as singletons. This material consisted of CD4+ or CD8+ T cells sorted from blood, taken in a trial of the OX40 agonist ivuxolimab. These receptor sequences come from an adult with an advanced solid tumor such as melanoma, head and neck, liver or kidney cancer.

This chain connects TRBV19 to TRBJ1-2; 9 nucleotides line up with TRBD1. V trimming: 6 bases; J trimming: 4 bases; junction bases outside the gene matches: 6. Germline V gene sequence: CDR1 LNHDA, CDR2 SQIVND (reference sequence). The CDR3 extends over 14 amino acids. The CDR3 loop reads CASSRTGVAYGYTF. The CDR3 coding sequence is TGTGCCAGTAGCAGGACAGGGGTGGCCTATGGCTACACCTTC.

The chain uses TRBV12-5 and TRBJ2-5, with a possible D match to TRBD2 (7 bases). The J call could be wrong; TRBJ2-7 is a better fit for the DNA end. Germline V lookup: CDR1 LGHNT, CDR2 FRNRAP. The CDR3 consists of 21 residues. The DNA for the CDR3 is TGTGCTAGTGGTTTGGTACCTTCGTTTGGGCAGGGACTACAGGGCTCCTACGAGCAGTACTTC. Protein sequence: CASGLVPSFGQGLQGSYEQYF.

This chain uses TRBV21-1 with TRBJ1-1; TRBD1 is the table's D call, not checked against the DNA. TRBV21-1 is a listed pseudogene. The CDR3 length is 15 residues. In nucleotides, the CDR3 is TGTGCCAGCAGCAAGAGCCGGGACAGTAAACTCGAAGCTTTCTTT. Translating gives CASSKSRDSKLEAFF.

The CDR3 nucleotides are TGTGCCAGCCCCGGGCCGCGCGGTAATTCACCCCTCCACTTT. This codes for CASPGPRGNSPLHF. V and J are TRBV6-1 and TRBJ1-6; no definite D call. Trimming pared 8 bases from V and 6 bases from J, leaving 14 bases between. Germline V gene data show CDR1 as MNHNS and CDR2 as SASEGT. This CDR3 contains 14 residues.

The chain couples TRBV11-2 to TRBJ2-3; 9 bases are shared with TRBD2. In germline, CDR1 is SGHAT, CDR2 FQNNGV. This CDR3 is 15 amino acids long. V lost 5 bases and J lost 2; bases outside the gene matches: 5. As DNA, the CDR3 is TGTGCCAGCAGCCCCGGGACTAGCTTCACAGATACGCAGTATTTT. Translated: CASSPGTSFTDTQYF.

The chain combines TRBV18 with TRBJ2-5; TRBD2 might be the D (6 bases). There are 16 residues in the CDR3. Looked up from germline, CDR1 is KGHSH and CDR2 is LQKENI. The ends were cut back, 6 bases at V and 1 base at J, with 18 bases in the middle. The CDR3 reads CASSPTQTSSQETQYF. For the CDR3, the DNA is TGTGCCAGCTCCCCCACCCAAACTAGCTCCCAAGAGACCCAGTACTTC. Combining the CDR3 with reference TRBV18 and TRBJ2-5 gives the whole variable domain NAGVMQNPRHLVRRRGQEARLRCSPMKGHSHVYWYRQLPEEGLKFMVYLQKENIIDESGMPKERFSAEFPKEGPSILRIQQVVRGDSAAYFCASSPTQTSSQETQYFGPGTRLLVL.

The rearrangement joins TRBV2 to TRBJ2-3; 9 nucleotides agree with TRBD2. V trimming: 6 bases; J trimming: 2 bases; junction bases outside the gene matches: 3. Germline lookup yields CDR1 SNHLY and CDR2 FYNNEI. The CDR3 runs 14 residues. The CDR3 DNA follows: TGTGCCAGCAGGGGACTAGCATCCACAGATACGCAGTATTTT. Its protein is CASRGLASTDTQYF. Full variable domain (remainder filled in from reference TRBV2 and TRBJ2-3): EPEVTQTPSHQVTQMGQEVILRCVPISNHLYFYWYRQILGQKVEFLVSFYNNEISEKSEIFDDQFSVERPDGSNFTLKIRSTKLEDSAMYFCASRGLASTDTQYFGPGTRLTVL.

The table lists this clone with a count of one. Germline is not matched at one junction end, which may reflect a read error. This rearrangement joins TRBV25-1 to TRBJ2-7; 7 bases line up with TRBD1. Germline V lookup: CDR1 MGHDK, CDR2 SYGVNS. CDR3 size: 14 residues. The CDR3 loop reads CASSQGTAAYARYF. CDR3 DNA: TGCGCCAGCAGCCAAGGGACAGCTGCCTACGCGCGGTACTTC.

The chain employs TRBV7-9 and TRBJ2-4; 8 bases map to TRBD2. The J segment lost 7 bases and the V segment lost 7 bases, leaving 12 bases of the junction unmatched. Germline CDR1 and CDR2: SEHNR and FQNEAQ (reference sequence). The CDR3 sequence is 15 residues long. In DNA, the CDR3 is TGTGCCAGCACCACCGCCGGGGGGGCGGGGAACATTCAGTACTTC. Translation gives CASTTAGGAGNIQYF.

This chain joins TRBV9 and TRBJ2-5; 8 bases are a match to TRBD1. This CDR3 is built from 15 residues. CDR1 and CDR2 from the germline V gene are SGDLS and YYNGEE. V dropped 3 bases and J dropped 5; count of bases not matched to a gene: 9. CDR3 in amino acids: CASSARQGSPETQYF. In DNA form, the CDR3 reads TGTGCCAGCAGCGCCCGACAGGGGTCCCCCGAGACCCAGTACTTC.